This TCR beta chain derives from a study of identical twins (dated by TCRdb to about 2016). Context from the whole study: To test whether fetal clonotypes persist, this study deep-sequenced TCR alpha and beta repertoires from monozygotic twins, from unrelated adults of various ages, and from cord blood. To rule out contamination, the twin experiments were replicated at different times with different library preparation protocols. The paper as a whole reports these results and caveats: Invariant T cells such as MAIT and iNKT could partly confound zero-insertion analyses, though diverse VJ usage argued against this for most clonotypes. Compared with coincidental sharing between unrelated individuals, an excess of low generation-probability sequences was observed among out-of-frame TCR alpha sequences shared between twins. In monozygotic twins, recombination models systematically underestimated out-of-frame TCR alpha sharing, but the models matched the sharing seen between unrelated individuals. Abundant cord blood beta clonotypes carried fewer insertions; young adult naive repertoires showed a weaker similar trend, while memory repertoires showed none. A weaker excess of twin sharing was found in beta out-of-frame sequences because the signal-to-noise ratio was lowered by fewer shared sequences. Because the same donors could not be followed over many years, conclusions were based on cross-sectional statistical analysis.

Every donor in the study was a healthy Caucasian. This clonotype was recorded a few times. Its antigen is currently not known. Per-base qualities were not stored, and no clone one base away is much larger. CDR3 length: 17 amino acids, cysteine to phenylalanine. The retained sequence is limited to the CDR3, 51 bases, with the frame set at the first base. For CDR1 and CDR2, the germline V gene lists ENHRY and SYGVKD. V has 0 bases trimmed and J has 1 base trimmed; junction bases matching no gene number 7. Preparation of the library involved 5' RACE. Reads for this sample came from an Illumina HiSeq 2000. Template switching added a universal primer binding site, and the final cDNA carried a unique molecular identifier that allowed TCR cDNA molecules to be counted accurately. First-strand cDNA for TCR alpha and beta chains was synthesized from specific primers in the conserved constant-segment region. To control for contamination, every cDNA library carried two barcodes: a SMART-Mk sample barcode plus Illumina barcodes. TruSeq adapter sequences and Illumina sample barcodes were added in two successive PCR steps. The Illumina HiSeq platform was used with custom primers to sequence TCR alpha and beta cDNA libraries. Under the source paper's analysis protocol: MiGEC processed the raw reads to extract unique molecular identifiers, while MiXCR was used to determine the CDR3 positions. Recombination models were inferred per individual with the repgenHMM and IGoR tools using an EM algorithm. The analysis of shared clonotypes was done with the tcR package in R, with sharing normalized by the product of cloneset sizes. To study raw recombination without the effects of thymic and clonal selection, out-of-frame nonproductive sequences were analyzed. Starting from the raw public reads, TCRdb applied fastp trimming at Q25, assembled clones with MiXCR and retained in-frame beta chains. CDR3 protein sequences are deduplicated, and each keeps its most common genes and DNA. The V and J calls, along with clone size, are taken from TCRdb and not from the paper's own processing. This sample has approximately 1.8 million distinct CDR3 sequences in its table, and about 32% of those were observed once. The top ten hold about 0.27% of the sample.

The chain is encoded by TRBV10-3 joined to TRBJ2-7, and TRBD1 matches 9 of the central bases. The clonotype comes from a newborn girl in good health. The sample consisted of cord blood. The DNA is as follows: TGTGCCATCAGTGAGTCCCGCCTAGGACAGGGGTCCTACGAGCAGTACTTC. Its product reads: CAISESRLGQGSYEQYF.